The 17 T cell receptor beta chains below all came from one sample that was sequenced in a study of T cell changes during pregnancy in multiple sclerosis. Libraries were prepared by immunoSEQ multiplex PCR; TCRdb keeps only in-frame clonotypes and omits some of them. The sample contains tens of thousands of clones, less than 95% of which appear only once. The material was peripheral blood, obtained in the first trimester of pregnancy. The receptors here all came from a female donor in good health, enrolled as a control in a pregnancy study.

This clone was observed a single time. The chain uses TRBV5-1 and TRBJ2-7, with a weak D call TRBD1 (5 bases). Trimming removed 0 bases from V and 6 bases from J, with 13 bases in between. Germline lookup yields CDR1 SGHRS and CDR2 YFSETQ. The CDR3 runs to 14 residues. The CDR3 protein is CASSLVPGPIEQYF. The CDR3 DNA follows: TGCGCCAGCAGCTTGGTGCCAGGGCCGATCGAGCAGTACTTC. The variable domain in full, with the rest retrieved from reference TRBV5-1 and TRBJ2-7, is KAGVTQTPRYLIKTRGQQVTLSCSPISGHRSVSWYQQTPGQGLQFLFEYFSETQRNKGNFPGRFSGRQFSNSRSEMNVSTLELGDSALYLCASSLVPGPIEQYFGPGTRLTVT.

On this clone itself: At one end, the junction sequence differs from germline, possibly due to a read error. The chain links TRBV9 to TRBJ1-1, with D possibly TRBD1 on 6 matching bases. CDR1 and CDR2 from the germline V gene are SGDLS and YYNGEE. The CDR3 consists of 12 residues. Written as DNA, the CDR3 is TGTGCCAGCAGCGCGGACAGCGCTGAGGCTTTCTTT. It is translated as CASSADSAEAFF.

This clone appeared once. The CDR3 DNA is TGCGCCAGCAGCTTGGCGACGGGAATGGGGGCCAACGTCCTGACTTTC. Amino acids: CASSLATGMGANVLTF. J is TRBJ2-6 and V is TRBV5-1; a possible D gene is TRBD2 (5 bases). The V and J ends lost 0 bases and 4 bases respectively, with 11 bases between them. Germline V gene sequence: CDR1 SGHRS, CDR2 YFSETQ. This CDR3 has 16 amino acids.

The chain couples TRBV4-3 to TRBJ2-6; a weak D match, TRBD2 (5 bases). Germline CDR1 LGHNA, CDR2 YSLEER. The CDR3 is 19 residues long. V lost 0 bases, J lost 4 bases, and 19 bases lay in between. The CDR3: CASSQETGGGLWGANVLTF. CDR3 DNA: TGCGCCAGCAGCCAAGAGACCGGAGGTGGATTGTGGGGGGCCAACGTCCTGACTTTC.

This chain connects TRBV11-3 to TRBJ2-5, with a tentative D call TRBD1 (5 bases). CDR3 length: 13 amino acids. V was shortened by 5 bases and J by 0 bases, with 7 bases between the two germline ends. Germline lookup yields CDR1 SGHNT and CDR2 YENEEA. As DNA, the CDR3 is TGTGCCAGCAGCGGGGCCTACCAAGAGACCCAGTACTTC. The encoded protein is CASSGAYQETQYF.

The chain has TRBV9 and TRBJ1-1, with D possibly being TRBD1 (5 bases). The V end lost 0 bases, the J end lost 0 bases, and 6 bases lay between the germline ends. Germline CDR1 is SGDLS and CDR2 is YYNGEE. The CDR3 covers 14 residues. In nucleotides, the CDR3 is TGTGCCAGCAGCGTAGCCAGGGTGAACACTGAAGCTTTCTTT. Translated, it gives CASSVARVNTEAFF.

The chain links TRBV7-8 to TRBJ1-5; 8 nucleotides match TRBD1. The CDR3 consists of 15 residues. The germline V gene encodes CDR1 SGHVS and CDR2 FQNEAQ. J gave up 4 bases and V 3 bases, and 5 bases lay outside the gene matches. The CDR3 loop is CASSLDRVSNQPQHF. The CDR3 coding sequence is TGTGCCAGCAGCTTGGACAGGGTGTCGAATCAGCCCCAGCATTTT.

This clone was seen a single time. V is TRBV9 and J is TRBJ2-7; perhaps TRBD1 as D (5 bases). The CDR3 totals 14 residues. Trimming removed 0 bases at V and 2 bases at J, with 9 bases between. CDR1 is SGDLS and CDR2 is YYNGEE in the germline V gene. Here the CDR3 reads CASSVGSGTYEQYF. The CDR3 nucleotides are TGTGCCAGCAGCGTAGGTTCAGGGACCTACGAGCAGTACTTC.

This chain links TRBV6-1 with TRBJ1-2; 8 bases are shared with TRBD1. This CDR3 region has 15 residues. CDR1 MNHNS and CDR2 SASEGT come from the germline V gene. The junction had 5 bases not matched to a gene; V was cut back by 0 bases and J by 5 bases. DNA for the CDR3: TGTGCCAGCAGTGAAGCGGACAGGGTGCTTTATGGCTACACCTTC. It specifies CASSEADRVLYGYTF.

V usage is TRBV30 and J usage is TRBJ1-1; D is undetermined. V was clipped by 4 bases and J by 4 bases, with 10 bases between them. The CDR3 is made up of 12 amino acids. Looked up from germline, CDR1 is GTSNPN and CDR2 is SVGIG (reference sequence). For the CDR3, the DNA is TGTGCCTGGACTGGGAGGAGCACTGAAGCTTTCTTT. This codes for CAWTGRSTEAFF.

The chain has TRBV6-5 and TRBJ2-5; TRBD2 might be the D (6 bases). V was clipped by 8 bases and J by 2 bases, with 12 bases between them. Germline V gene data show CDR1 as MNHEY and CDR2 as SVGAGI. The CDR3 covers 13 residues. CDR3 DNA: TGTGCCAGCCAATTGGGGGGTCAAGAGACCCAGTACTTC. It yields the protein CASQLGGQETQYF.

V is TRBV7-9 and J is TRBJ1-1; TRBD1 matches 9 bases. Germline loops: CDR1 SEHNR, CDR2 FQNEAQ (reference sequence). This CDR3 spans 16 amino acids. V dropped 5 bases and J dropped 3; count of bases not matched to a gene: 10. This chain's CDR3 is CASSPVGTGQDTEAFF. In DNA, the CDR3 is TGTGCCAGCAGCCCAGTGGGGACAGGGCAGGACACTGAAGCTTTCTTT.

The chain has TRBV7-8 and TRBJ1-5; 7 positions agree with TRBD1. V lost 4 bases and J lost 0; bases outside the gene matches: 9. CDR3 length: 17 amino acids. Germline lookup yields CDR1 SGHVS and CDR2 FQNEAQ. The CDR3 spells CASSSGTERYSNQPQHF. The DNA for the CDR3 is TGTGCCAGCAGCTCGGGGACAGAGCGGTATAGCAATCAGCCCCAGCATTTT.

The V gene is TRBV6-6, the J gene TRBJ2-7; D is perhaps TRBD1 (6 bases). V shed 7 bases and J shed 5 bases, with 9 bases lying between them. This CDR3 region has 11 residues. Germline CDR1 MNHNY, CDR2 SVGAGI (reference sequence). DNA of the CDR3: TGTGCCAGCACCAACAGGGACGAGCAGTACTTC. Its translation: CASTNRDEQYF.

V usage is TRBV7-2 and J usage is TRBJ1-2, with D hard to call. Trimming removed 0 bases at V and 6 bases at J, with 14 bases between. The germline V gene has CDR1 SGHTA and CDR2 FQGNSA. The CDR3 covers 15 residues. The CDR3, as DNA: TGTGCCAGCAGCTTAGCGCTAATGGGAGATAATGGCTACACCTTC. Encoded protein: CASSLALMGDNGYTF.

The chain has TRBV4-3 and TRBJ2-1; D remains unclear. This CDR3 is 15 amino acids long. Germline V lookup: CDR1 LGHNA, CDR2 YSLEER. V was cut by 7 bases and J by 6 bases, with 19 bases left in between. The CDR3 is CASTPRPQMGNEQFF. The CDR3 region has the DNA TGCGCCAGCACCCCGCGGCCTCAGATGGGCAATGAGCAGTTCTTC.

The chain links TRBV6-5 to TRBJ1-5, with 9 bases matching TRBD1. Germline values: CDR1 MNHEY, CDR2 SVGAGI. CDR3 length: 13 residues. The V and J ends lost 5 bases and 11 bases, in that order; junction bases with no gene match: 7. CDR3 amino acids: CASSGGTGWTQHF. DNA of the CDR3: TGTGCCAGCAGTGGCGGGACAGGGTGGACCCAGCATTTT.